The rows below give T cell receptor beta chains drawn from one sample of a study of T cell responses to AZD1222 COVID-19 vaccine. Sequencing was performed with immunoSEQ multiplex PCR; in TCRdb, only in-frame clones are kept and a portion is missing. The sample holds around 80,000 clones, around nine tenths seen once. The material sequenced was peripheral blood, taken on day 0 of AZD1222 vaccination. Source of these receptors: an adult in good health. The CDR3 runs from the conserved cysteine through the conserved F or W. The listing skips clone size in some rows; elsewhere it reads once, few, many or a size class.

clone size: once
V gene: TRBV2
CDR3 protein: CASSERTSGGRHEQFF

clone size: few
V gene: TRBV2
CDR3 protein: CASGQAYEQYF

clone size: -
V gene: TRBV12-3/TRBV12-4
CDR3 protein: CASSPPGAGRQFF

clone size: -
V gene: TRBV28
CDR3 protein: CASSPGLAGGFTGELFF

clone size: -
V gene: TRBV5-1
CDR3 protein: CASSLSSGGIYNEQFF

clone size: -
V gene: TRBV28
CDR3 protein: CASSLSAGSGYTF

clone size: -
V gene: TRBV11-3
CDR3 protein: CASSLGGTSGNEQFF

clone size: -
V gene: TRBV25-1
CDR3 protein: CASSAGQGAVTNEKLFF

clone size: once
V gene: TRBV3-1/TRBV3-2
CDR3 protein: CASSPGPGGQETQYF

clone size: -
V gene: TRBV6-5
CDR3 protein: CASRKNNEQFF

clone size: -
V gene: TRBV10-3
CDR3 protein: CAISELGSILEAFF

clone size: -
V gene: TRBV6-5
CDR3 protein: CASSYSSGALDTEAFF

clone size: -
V gene: TRBV6-5
CDR3 protein: CASSYSSVSTDTQYF

clone size: -
V gene: TRBV5-1
CDR3 protein: CASSLAETGTTGELFF

clone size: -
V gene: TRBV7-2
CDR3 protein: CASSLNGLNEKLFF

clone size: -
V gene: TRBV7-6
CDR3 protein: CASSLEVTGHQETQYF

clone size: few
V gene: TRBV2
CDR3 protein: CASRGDSFSGNTIYF

clone size: -
V gene: TRBV12-5
CDR3 protein: CASGQPLIEAFF

clone size: -
V gene: TRBV3-1/TRBV3-2
CDR3 protein: CASSQDLSKKRNEQFF

clone size: few
V gene: TRBV18
CDR3 protein: CASSSQAGGSTDTQYF

clone size: -
V gene: TRBV28
CDR3 protein: CASSYRTLWGNQPQHF

clone size: -
V gene: TRBV19
CDR3 protein: CASSVHRDSPRVKLFF

clone size: once
V gene: TRBV6-5
CDR3 protein: CASSYWGQGLSEAFF

clone size: -
V gene: TRBV3-1/TRBV3-2
CDR3 protein: CASKTGATPTTEAFF

clone size: -
V gene: TRBV5-1
CDR3 protein: CASSLVLAGVGETQYF

clone size: once
V gene: TRBV7-3
CDR3 protein: CASSPSRLAGAETQYF

clone size: -
V gene: TRBV27
CDR3 protein: CASSLWSGQGDNEQFF

clone size: -
V gene: TRBV24-1
CDR3 protein: CATRERQGYEKLFF

clone size: -
V gene: TRBV6-5
CDR3 protein: CASSYDRGQPQHF